This T cell receptor beta chain emerged from a study of T cells in Graves' hyperthyroidism and ophthalmopathy. This clonotype was seen only a few times. Antigen: not known. CDR3 length: 14 residues. Germline V gene data show CDR1 as MDHEN and CDR2 as SYDVKM. After removal of 8 bases from V and 0 bases from J, the junction contained 5 bases not matched to a gene. Study-wide results and limits: The majority of expanded thyroid clonotypes above 0.001 also appeared in blood.

From RNA transcripts, TCR beta CDR3 regions were amplified. The HTBI primer set served for first-round RT-PCR of the TCR CDR3. A single record per CDR3 protein comes from TCRdb applying MiXCR to the multiplex PCR reads. Among 490,000 or so distinct CDR3 sequences listed, roughly 15% were seen once. This sequence originates from a woman aged 25 to 45 with Graves' ophthalmopathy. The chain carries TRBV28 and TRBJ2-3, with 7 bases identical to TRBD2. Sequences were obtained from blood. This CDR3 is CASLSGASTDTQYF. The CDR3 DNA sequence: TGTGCCAGCCTAAGCGGGGCTAGCACAGATACGCAGTATTTT. The full variable domain, in which reference TRBV28 and TRBJ2-3 provide the parts outside the CDR3, is DVKVTQSSRYLVKRTGEKVFLECVQDMDHENMFWYRQDPGLGLRLIYFSYDVKMKEKGDIPEGYSVSREKKERFSLILESASTNQTSMYLCASLSGASTDTQYFGPGTRLTVL.